This entry lists 27 T cell receptor beta chains sequenced from one sample in a study of graft-versus-host responses after intestinal transplantation. Profiled with immunoSEQ multiplex PCR; TCRdb holds only in-frame clones, not every one. The data show tens of thousands of clones, just under 95% seen once. Material: bone marrow, obtained 700 to 750 days after intestinal transplantation. All receptors come from a human patient who received an intestinal transplant, so some T cells may come from the graft donor.

The V and J genes are TRBV30 and TRBJ2-7, with 9 bases matching TRBD2. CDR1 is GTSNPN, CDR2 SVGIG, per germline (reference sequence). J gave up 2 bases and V 1 base, and 9 bases lay outside the gene matches. This CDR3 is built from 16 residues. The CDR3 DNA is TGTGCCTGGAGTGGGCCCTCGGGCGGGAGGGCCTACGAGCAGTACTTC. This encodes CAWSGPSGGRAYEQYF.

CDR3 residues: CASGLLETGLSEKLFF. CDR3 in DNA: TGTGCTAGTGGTTTGTTAGAGACAGGGTTGAGCGAAAAACTGTTTTTT. The V call is TRBV12-5, the J call TRBJ1-4; 7 bases are shared with TRBD1. The CDR3 sequence is 16 residues long. Germline V gene sequence: CDR1 LGHNT, CDR2 FRNRAP. J lost 8 bases, V lost 2 bases, and 11 bases had no gene match. Together with reference TRBV12-5 and TRBJ1-4, the CDR3 gives the full variable domain: DARVTQTPRHKVTEMGQEVTMRCQPILGHNTVFWYRQTMMQGLELLAYFRNRAPLDDSGMPKDRFSAEMPDATLATLKIQPSEPRDSAVYFCASGLLETGLSEKLFFGSGTQLSVL.

This chain uses TRBV14 with TRBJ2-7; D remains unclear. The CDR3 length is 15 residues. With 0 bases removed from V and 2 bases from J, the gap between germline ends came to 11 bases. Germline CDR1 reads SGHDN; CDR2 reads FVKESK. The CDR3 sequence: CASSQEVTLAYEQYF. CDR3 DNA sequence: TGTGCCAGCAGCCAAGAGGTCACCCTGGCCTACGAGCAGTACTTC.

This clone was detected only once. The V and J genes are TRBV2 and TRBJ2-1, with D possibly matching TRBD2 (6 bases). Germline V gene lookup returns CDR1 SNHLY and CDR2 FYNNEI. This CDR3 has 14 residues. The V end lost 2 bases, the J end lost 6 bases, and 11 bases lay between the germline ends. The CDR3 loop is CASSEPGVTNEQFF. CDR3 nucleotides: TGTGCCAGCAGTGAACCGGGAGTAACCAATGAGCAGTTCTTC.

This clone has just one count. This chain links TRBV11-2 with TRBJ2-1; D may be TRBD1 (5 bases). V was shortened by 5 bases and J by 9 bases, with 20 bases between the two germline ends. This CDR3 contains 15 residues. Germline-derived CDR1 and CDR2 are SGHAT and FQNNGV. The CDR3 DNA is TGTGCCAGCAGCCCGTCTCACGCCCTAGGGGCTGAGCAGTTCTTC. Residues: CASSPSHALGAEQFF.

This chain uses TRBV10-2 with TRBJ1-6, with D unclear. The V end lost 2 bases, the J end lost 9 bases, and 8 bases lay between the germline ends. Germline values: CDR1 WSHSY, CDR2 SAAADI. The CDR3 is 13 amino acids. The DNA of the CDR3 is TGCGCCAGCAGTGAGCCTGGGCCTTCACCCCTCCACTTT. Residues: CASSEPGPSPLHF.

The rearrangement links TRBV19 to TRBJ2-7; D uncertain. Germline V gene lookup returns CDR1 LNHDA and CDR2 SQIVND (reference sequence). The CDR3 has 13 residues. V was trimmed by 3 bases and J by 2 bases, leaving 8 bases between them. The chain's CDR3 is CASSISGAYEQYF. CDR3 DNA: TGTGCCAGTAGTATTAGTGGGGCCTACGAGCAGTACTTC.

The chain is built from TRBV7-2 and TRBJ2-5; TRBD1 matches at 9 bases. This CDR3 comprises 14 residues. Germline loops: CDR1 SGHTA, CDR2 FQGNSA. V dropped 5 bases and J dropped 5; count of bases not matched to a gene: 6. CDR3 coding DNA: TGTGCCAGCAGCCCCGGGACAGGGTGGGAGACCCAGTACTTC. Encoded protein: CASSPGTGWETQYF.

This clone was counted only a few times. CDR3 in DNA: TGCAGCGTTGATAGTTCAGTCGCCCAAGAGACCCAGTACTTC. Translation gives CSVDSSVAQETQYF. The genes are TRBV29-1 and TRBJ2-5; unclear D gene. The V end lost 3 bases, the J end lost 1 base, and 12 bases lay between the germline ends. Per germline, CDR1 SQVTM and CDR2 ANQGSEA. CDR3 length: 14 amino acids.

Written as DNA, the CDR3 is TGTGCCAGCAGGAGGACAGGGGAGTTTTCAGATACGCAGTATTTT. Its protein product is CASRRTGEFSDTQYF. The chain uses TRBV2 and TRBJ2-3; TRBD1 aligns across 9 bases. The CDR3 spans 15 residues. Germline V gene data show CDR1 as SNHLY and CDR2 as FYNNEI. V lost 6 bases to trimming and J lost 4 bases; unmatched junction nucleotides: 8.

The chain combines TRBV18 with TRBJ1-5; D ambiguous. Trimming removed 6 bases from V and 0 bases from J, with 6 bases in between. CDR1 is KGHSH, CDR2 LQKENI, per germline. The CDR3 extends over 13 amino acids. CDR3 protein: CASSDRSNQPQHF. The CDR3 DNA is TGTGCCAGCTCTGACCGTAGCAATCAGCCCCAGCATTTT.

The genes are TRBV7-9 and TRBJ2-1; the match to TRBD2 covers 10 bases. The CDR3 is 18 amino acids. Germline V CDR1 and CDR2: SEHNR, FQNEAQ (reference sequence). V gave up 4 bases and J gave up 4 bases; unmatched junction bases: 13. The CDR3 loop reads CASSSLGSGGAGYNEQFF. The DNA for the CDR3 is TGTGCCAGCAGCTCCCTGGGGAGCGGGGGGGCCGGGTACAATGAGCAGTTCTTC.

The chain recombines TRBV21-1 with TRBJ2-6; the table calls TRBD1, which could not be checked here. TRBV21-1 is recorded as a pseudogene. The CDR3 has 17 amino acids. This CDR3 reads CASSRTGYNSGANVLTF. CDR3 DNA sequence: TGTGCCAGCAGCAGAACAGGGTACAACTCTGGGGCCAACGTCCTGACTTTC.

This rearrangement joins TRBV4-2 to TRBJ2-3; D perhaps matches TRBD2 (5 bases). Trimming removed 3 bases from V and 3 bases from J, with 19 bases in between. Germline V gene data show CDR1 as LGHNA and CDR2 as YNFKEQ. This CDR3 contains 17 residues. The CDR3 DNA reads TGTGCCAGCAGCCATCTAATGGGTCGGGGTTTTACAGATACGCAGTATTTT. It codes for CASSHLMGRGFTDTQYF.

This clone showed up just once. The rearrangement uses TRBV5-6 and TRBJ2-1; the D call may be TRBD1 or TRBD2 (5 bases each). The CDR3 runs 14 residues. Per germline, CDR1 SGHDT and CDR2 YYEEEE. Trimming removed 0 bases from V and 4 bases from J, with 8 bases in between. CDR3 DNA sequence: TGTGCCAGCAGCTTGGTGGGGGTATACAATGAGCAGTTCTTC. Protein: CASSLVGVYNEQFF.

The rearrangement links TRBV6-5 to TRBJ1-5; 8 bases are a match to TRBD1. Germline V gene lookup returns CDR1 MNHEY and CDR2 SVGAGI. With V trimmed by 4 bases and J by 7 bases, 9 bases remained unmatched. The CDR3 runs 15 residues. Here the CDR3 DNA reads TGTGCCAGCAGTTTTGGACAGGGTGGGGACCAGCCCCAGCATTTT. This encodes CASSFGQGGDQPQHF.

This chain connects TRBV7-9 to TRBJ2-3, with TRBD2 matching 7 bases. The CDR3 runs to 17 residues. The J segment lost 6 bases and the V segment lost 4 bases, leaving 16 bases of the junction unmatched. CDR1 is SEHNR, CDR2 FQNEAQ, per germline (reference sequence). The CDR3 sequence is CASSWGTSVAGSDTQYF. CDR3 bases: TGTGCCAGCAGCTGGGGAACTAGCGTGGCAGGGTCGGATACGCAGTATTTT.

V usage is TRBV6-1 and J usage is TRBJ1-1; TRBD1 aligns across 7 bases. The CDR3 is made up of 14 amino acids. V lost 6 bases to trimming and J lost 1 base; unmatched junction nucleotides: 5. Germline CDR1 MNHNS, CDR2 SASEGT. The DNA for the CDR3 is TGTGCCAGCAGACGACAGGGCCCGAACACTGAAGCTTTCTTT. Translated, it gives CASRRQGPNTEAFF.

This clone showed up just once. This rearrangement joins TRBV19 to TRBJ1-1; tentatively, D is TRBD1 (5 bases). Germline V gene lookup returns CDR1 LNHDA and CDR2 SQIVND (reference sequence). This CDR3 comprises 14 residues. V was clipped by 3 bases and J by 3 bases, with 11 bases between them. In nucleotides, the CDR3 is TGTGCCAGTAGTATGTGGAGGGGTGACACTGAAGCTTTCTTT. It specifies CASSMWRGDTEAFF.

The J gene is TRBJ1-2, the V gene TRBV19, with 9 positions matching TRBD1. The J segment lost 6 bases and the V segment lost 5 bases, leaving 13 bases of the junction unmatched. Germline CDR1 and CDR2: LNHDA and SQIVND (reference sequence). The CDR3 spans 16 residues. CDR3 nucleotides: TGTGCCAGTAGTTCAAACGAGGGACAGGGAAAGGATGGCTACACCTTC. Translated, it gives CASSSNEGQGKDGYTF.

This clone is classed as medium-sized. The rearrangement links TRBV7-9 to TRBJ2-7; possible D gene TRBD1, 6 bases. Trimming pared 5 bases from V and 3 bases from J, leaving 14 bases between. Germline lookup yields CDR1 SEHNR and CDR2 FQNEAQ (reference sequence). The CDR3 length is 14 residues. The DNA of the CDR3 is TGTGCCAGCAGCCGAGCCGGGACAAGCTACGAGCAGTACTTC. It yields the protein CASSRAGTSYEQYF.

V gene TRBV6-6 combines with J gene TRBJ2-7; maybe TRBD2 (6 bases). Trimming pared 8 bases from V and 1 base from J, leaving 12 bases between. Germline CDR1 reads MNHNY; CDR2 reads SVGAGI (reference sequence). The CDR3 loop spans 13 amino acids. The CDR3 loop is CASGGTSSYEQYF. CDR3 in DNA: TGTGCCAGCGGAGGGACTTCTTCCTACGAGCAGTACTTC.

The chain joins TRBV28 to TRBJ2-3; maybe TRBD1 (6 bases). The CDR3 spans 20 residues. CDR1 is MDHEN, CDR2 SYDVKM, per germline. Trimming stripped 4 bases from V and 0 bases from J, with 26 bases between. In DNA form, the CDR3 reads TGTGCCAGCAGTTCCCATTCGTCCCACAGGGTCCGTACTAGCACAGATACGCAGTATTTT. Translating gives CASSSHSSHRVRTSTDTQYF.

J is TRBJ2-1 and V is TRBV7-6, with D possibly matching TRBD1 (6 bases). This CDR3 has 20 residues. The V and J ends lost 1 base and 5 bases respectively, with 27 bases between them. In germline, CDR1 is SGHVS, CDR2 FNYEAQ. The CDR3 nucleotides are TGTGCCAGCAGCTTAGGGACCCAGGGGAATTATGTCTTGGGACACAATGAGCAGTTCTTC. Its protein is CASSLGTQGNYVLGHNEQFF.

CDR3 in DNA: TGTGCCACAGACAGCTCCTACGAGCAGTACTTC. Its translation is CATDSSYEQYF. The V call is TRBV28, the J call TRBJ2-7; TRBD1 might be the D (5 bases). CDR1 is MDHEN, CDR2 SYDVKM, per germline. V was cut by 10 bases and J by 0 bases, with 7 bases left in between. The CDR3 covers 11 residues.

This rearrangement joins TRBV19 to TRBJ2-7; 7 nucleotides agree with TRBD2. The junction had 8 bases not matched to a gene; V was cut back by 3 bases and J by 3 bases. Germline CDR1 and CDR2: LNHDA and SQIVND (reference sequence). The CDR3 length is 15 residues. The CDR3 region has the DNA TGTGCCAGTAGTATTCTGGGAGGGGAGGTCTACGAGCAGTACTTC. Translation: CASSILGGEVYEQYF.

The chain couples TRBV7-7 to TRBJ2-2, with a possible D match to TRBD2 (6 bases). Germline-derived CDR1 and CDR2 are SSHAT and FNYEAQ (reference sequence). The V end was cut by 5 bases, the J end by 6 bases, with 13 bases between. The CDR3 totals 14 residues. The CDR3 spells CASSAGGSAGELFF. The CDR3 nucleotides read TGTGCCAGCAGCGCCGGGGGATCGGCCGGGGAGCTGTTTTTT.